This T cell receptor (beta chain) is drawn from a study of immune evolution from preneoplasia to lung adenocarcinoma. Measured with immunoSEQ multiplex PCR; TCRdb has only the in-frame clones, and not every one. The table lists approximately 8,600 clones, roughly 80% of them singletons. CDR1 and CDR2 from the germline V gene are SGHRS and YFSETQ. The ends were cut back, 5 bases at V and 3 bases at J, with 14 bases in the middle. The CDR3 is 15 amino acids. The receptor's source is a donor older than 65 with lung adenocarcinoma. The sequenced material came from FFPE minimally invasive lung adenocarcinoma tissue. This chain uses TRBV5-1 with TRBJ2-2; D may be TRBD1 or TRBD2 (5 bases each). As DNA, the CDR3 is TGCGCCAGCAGGGAGACAGTGGGGGACACCGGGGAGCTGTTTTTT. It codes for CASRETVGDTGELFF.